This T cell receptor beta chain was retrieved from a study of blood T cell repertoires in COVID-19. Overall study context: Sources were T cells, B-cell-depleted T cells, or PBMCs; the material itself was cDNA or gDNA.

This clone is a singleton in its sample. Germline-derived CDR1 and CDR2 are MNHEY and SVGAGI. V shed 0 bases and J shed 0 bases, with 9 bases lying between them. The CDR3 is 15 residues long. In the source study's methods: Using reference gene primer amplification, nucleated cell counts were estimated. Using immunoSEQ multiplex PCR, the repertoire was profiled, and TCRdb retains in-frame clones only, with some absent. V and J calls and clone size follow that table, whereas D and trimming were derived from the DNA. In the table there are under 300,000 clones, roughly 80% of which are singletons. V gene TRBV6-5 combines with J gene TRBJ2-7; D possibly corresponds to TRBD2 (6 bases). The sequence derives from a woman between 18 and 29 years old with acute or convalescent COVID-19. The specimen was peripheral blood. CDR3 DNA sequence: TGTGCCAGCAGTTACTCAGGTAGCGGCTCCTACGAGCAGTACTTC. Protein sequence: CASSYSGSGSYEQYF.